This T cell receptor (beta chain) was retrieved from a study of blood T cell repertoires in COVID-19. The germline V gene has CDR1 SGHRS and CDR2 YFSETQ. The J segment lost 6 bases and the V segment lost 1 base, leaving 5 bases of the junction unmatched. This CDR3 has 14 residues. Sequenced by immunoSEQ multiplex PCR; TCRdb stores in-frame clones only, minus some. The repertoire holds 45,000 to 60,000 clones, with 65% to 90% as singletons. The chain couples TRBV5-1 to TRBJ2-7, with 9 bases matching TRBD1. The TCR comes from a man aged 60 to 75 with acute or convalescent COVID-19. Input material: peripheral blood. CDR3 residues: CASSLTTGGGEQYF. CDR3 DNA sequence: TGCGCCAGCAGCTTGACGACAGGGGGTGGCGAGCAGTACTTC.